The present TCR beta chain was sequenced within a study of cytomegalovirus exposure and HLA in healthy donors. Overall study findings and caveats: The authors later found TCR association rates varying by HLA locus, with DRB1 most and HLA-C fewest. Serostatus for CMV was the only available immune exposure information. Relative to the roughly 690-donor mean, N-insertions were reportedly fewer in an Asian-associated ancestry cluster in a later analysis.

On this clone itself: What it binds is unknown.

Both 60 Vbeta primers and 13 Jbeta primers went into the PCR. The protocol was immunoSEQ multiplex PCR, while the TCRdb copy is restricted to in-frame clones and leaves out a portion. The sample has around 200,000 clones, 84% seen once; the top ten hold 1.2%. Germline V CDR1 and CDR2: SGDLS, YYNGEE. Deletions cut 7 bases from V and 7 bases from J, with 21 bases between. The CDR3 is made up of 15 amino acids. This TCR was sampled from a girl aged 2 to 9 in good health and CMV-seropositive. The specimen was PBMCs. This sequence joins TRBV9 and TRBJ1-3; unclear D gene. The CDR3 protein is CASPQSRGCANTIYF. CDR3 bases: TGTGCCAGCCCCCAATCTCGCGGGTGTGCGAACACCATATATTTT. Based on the CDR3 plus reference TRBV9 and TRBJ1-3, the full variable domain is DSGVTQTPKHLITATGQRVTLRCSPRSGDLSVYWYQQSLDQGLQFLIQYYNGEERAKGNILERFSAQQFPDLHSELNLSSLELGDSALYFCASPQSRGCANTIYFGEGSWLTVV.